The clone carrying this T cell receptor beta chain was found once. The sample is drawn from a study of T cell changes during pregnancy in multiple sclerosis. Germline-derived CDR1 and CDR2 are DFQATT and SNEGSKA (reference sequence). V shed 6 bases and J shed 5 bases, with 11 bases lying between them. The CDR3 contains 11 residues. The repertoire was sequenced with immunoSEQ multiplex PCR; TCRdb's copy has only in-frame clones and lacks some. Of tens of thousands of clones listed, less than 95% are singletons. This chain connects TRBV20-1 to TRBJ2-7; TRBD2 is a possible D gene (6 bases). Sequencing was performed on peripheral blood, taken in the third trimester of pregnancy. This receptor was obtained from a female donor with multiple sclerosis, enrolled in a pregnancy study. The CDR3 region has the DNA TGCAGTGCCACGGGAGAGCACGAGCAGTACTTC. Translating it yields CSATGEHEQYF.